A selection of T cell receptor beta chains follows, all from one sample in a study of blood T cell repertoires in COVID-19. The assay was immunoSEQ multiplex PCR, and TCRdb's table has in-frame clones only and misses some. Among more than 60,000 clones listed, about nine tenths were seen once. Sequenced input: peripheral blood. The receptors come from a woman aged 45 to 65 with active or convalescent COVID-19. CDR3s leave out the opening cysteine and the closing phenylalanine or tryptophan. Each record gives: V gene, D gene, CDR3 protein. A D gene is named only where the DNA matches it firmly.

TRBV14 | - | ASSQNSEKLF
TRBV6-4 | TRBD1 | ASSAGQGWAEQF
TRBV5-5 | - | ASSWEEGTEAF
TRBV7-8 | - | ASSRGADETQY
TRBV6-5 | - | ASIPEATYEQY
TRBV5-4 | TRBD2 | ASSLYLAEWALYNEQF
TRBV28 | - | ASSSDNYEQY
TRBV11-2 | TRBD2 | ASSFAAGEGEQY
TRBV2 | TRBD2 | ASRVSGSKGTDTQY
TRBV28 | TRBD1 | ASNLNRGRGEKLF
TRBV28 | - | ASSSVQGDGKLF
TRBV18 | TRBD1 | ASSGQGYGYT
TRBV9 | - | ASSAGGDLNTGELF
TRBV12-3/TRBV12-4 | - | ASSLIYDEQF
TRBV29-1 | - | SVEDRALGYT
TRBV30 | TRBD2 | AWSQKGLADNEQF
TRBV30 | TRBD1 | AWSPGQQNTEAF
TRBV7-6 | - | ASSLSGGEQY
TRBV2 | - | ASSPTSLSYNEQF
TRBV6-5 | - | ASSYGANPINEQF
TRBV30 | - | AWNRESQPQH
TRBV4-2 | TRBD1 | ASSLTTGGTGYGYT
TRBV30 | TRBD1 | AWKGQVGTYEQY
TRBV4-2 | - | ASSQEAGVTYEQY
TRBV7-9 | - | ASSRGLRDEQF
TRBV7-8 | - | ASSLRALQGEQY
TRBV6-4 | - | ASSVEGYNEQF
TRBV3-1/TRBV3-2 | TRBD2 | ASSQDLLAGDVETQY
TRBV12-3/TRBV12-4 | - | ASSLGGANWLF
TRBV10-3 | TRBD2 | AITPGLAGRNGENEQF
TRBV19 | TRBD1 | ASSMPGQGLRGYT
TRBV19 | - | ASSILSHRGDTQY
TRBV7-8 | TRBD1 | ASSLTGRGAEAF
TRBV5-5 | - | ASSYQGVYEQY
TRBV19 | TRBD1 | ASSTGQGNYGYT
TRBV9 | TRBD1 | ASSILDRARYNEQF
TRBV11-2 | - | ASSLFYGDTEAF
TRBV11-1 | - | ASSLARGNTEAF
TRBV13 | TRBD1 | ASSSGQGTGSTEAF
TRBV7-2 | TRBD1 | ASSPQTGATQY
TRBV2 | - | ADEREEGTEAF
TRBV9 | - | ASSLGGQRTDTQY
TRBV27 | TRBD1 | ASRVTGGNEQY
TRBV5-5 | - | ASSLDSALETQY
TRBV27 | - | ATRRYRDDTEAF
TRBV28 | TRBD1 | ASSLTRTGQY
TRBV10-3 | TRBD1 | AISEDTGVNTEAF
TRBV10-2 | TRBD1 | ASSRGQVSTDTQY
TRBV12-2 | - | ASRPVLPVGTGYSFDTGELF
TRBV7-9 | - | ASSQGSVAEAF
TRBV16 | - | ASSQGGVAGENTEAF
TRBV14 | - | ASSQHRSGNEQF
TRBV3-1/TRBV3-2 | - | ASRETGLVQETQY
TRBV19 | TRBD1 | ASSPGQETYEQY
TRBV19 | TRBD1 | ASRIEDRAGTEAF